This entry lists 5 T cell receptor beta chains sequenced from one sample in a study of Graves' ophthalmopathy and Graves' hyperthyroidism. The authors amplified TCR beta CDR3 regions from RNA transcripts. A first-round RT-PCR used HTBI primers, followed by a second-round multiplex PCR. TCRdb ran MiXCR on the multiplex PCR reads and lists one entry per CDR3 protein. The profile shows tens of thousands of distinct CDR3 sequences, more than 40% of them singletons. Input material: peripheral blood. These TCRs come from an adult woman with Graves' ophthalmopathy.

This clonotype was observed many times. The rearrangement uses TRBV13 and TRBJ2-5; D remains unclear. This CDR3 comprises 13 residues. V was clipped by 1 base and J by 5 bases, with 8 bases between them. The germline V gene encodes CDR1 PRHDT and CDR2 FYEKMQ (reference sequence). CDR3 sequence reads: CASSLDNSETQYF. In nucleotides, the CDR3 is TGTGCCAGCAGCTTAGATAATTCGGAGACCCAGTACTTC. Together with reference TRBV13 and TRBJ2-5, the CDR3 gives the full variable domain: AAGVIQSPRHLIKEKRETATLKCYPIPRHDTVYWYQQGPGQDPQFLISFYEKMQSDKGSIPDRFSAQQFSDYHSELNMSSLELGDSALYFCASSLDNSETQYFGPGTRLLVL.

This clonotype has just one count. This CDR3 fails to terminate in the conserved phenylalanine or tryptophan, so it likely reflects a read error. The chain uses TRBV20-1 and TRBJ2-1; 7 bases line up with TRBD2. CDR3 length equals 15 residues. From germline, CDR1 is DFQATT and CDR2 SNEGSKA (reference sequence). The CDR3 DNA sequence: TGCAGTGCTATGGTGGGAGGGTCTTCCTACAATGAACAGTTCCTC. Protein: CSAMVGGSSYNEQFL.

The chain employs TRBV10-2 and TRBJ2-3; 7 positions match TRBD2. J was trimmed by 0 bases and V by 2 bases; bases with no gene match: 2. Germline V gives CDR1 WSHSY, CDR2 SAAADI. This CDR3 has 15 amino acids. Here the CDR3 reads CASSEPSGSTDTQYF. The CDR3 DNA reads TGCGCCAGCAGTGAGCCTAGCGGAAGCACAGATACGCAGTATTTT.

There are many counts of this clonotype. The chain employs TRBV5-1 and TRBJ2-7; 12 nucleotides agree with TRBD2. The CDR3 extends over 18 amino acids. V lost 1 base, J lost 2 bases, and 10 bases stayed unmatched. Germline values: CDR1 SGHRS, CDR2 YFSETQ. The CDR3 region is CASSLMASGREITYEQYF. The DNA of the CDR3 is TGCGCCAGCAGCTTGATGGCTAGCGGGAGGGAGATTACCTACGAGCAGTACTTC.

This clonotype was recorded many times. This chain connects TRBV20-1 to TRBJ1-5; D call uncertain. This CDR3 comprises 12 residues. Germline CDR1 DFQATT, CDR2 SNEGSKA (reference sequence). V lost 3 bases to trimming and J lost 2 bases, with 5 bases between them. The CDR3 loop reads CSASPGNQPQHF. The DNA for the CDR3 is TGCAGTGCTAGCCCCGGCAATCAGCCCCAGCATTTT.